This TCR beta chain comes out of a study of OX40 agonist ivuxolimab in advanced cancers. Study overall: Past anti-PD-1, anti-PD-L1 or anti-CTLA-4 therapy was accepted, and 30% to 45% had received some. Three patients responded partially, comprising one with hepatocellular carcinoma and two with cutaneous melanoma.

Data came from immunoSEQ multiplex PCR; TCRdb stores just in-frame clones and leaves some out. The repertoire holds about 120,000 clones, with around 89% as singletons. On this clone itself: Its antigen is not identified.

Points from the study as a whole: At 0.1 to 3.0 mg/kg, CD4+ and CD8+ blood T cells expanded clonally by week 6.

This clonotype was sampled from an adult with an advanced solid tumor such as melanoma, head and neck, liver or kidney cancer. The sequences come from CD4+ or CD8+ T cells sorted from blood, collected in a trial of the OX40 agonist ivuxolimab.

CDR3: CASSPTDTQYF. The CDR3 region has the DNA TGTGCCAGCTCACCCACAGATACGCAGTATTTT. J is TRBJ2-3 and V is TRBV18, with D hard to call. Germline CDR1 reads KGHSH; CDR2 reads LQKENI. This CDR3 is built from 11 residues. Deletions cut 3 bases from V and 2 bases from J, with 0 bases between.